This T cell receptor beta chain came from a study of blood T cell repertoires in COVID-19. The CDR3 has 18 amino acids. Trimming stripped 2 bases from V and 0 bases from J, with 14 bases between. Germline V gene sequence: CDR1 SGHVS, CDR2 FQNEAQ. Clones were sequenced by immunoSEQ multiplex PCR, and TCRdb holds only the in-frame ones, with some missing. The data show more than 150,000 clones, 87% seen once. The specimen sequenced was peripheral blood. This TCR was recovered from a woman aged 70-85 years with COVID-19, enrolled during active disease. This chain uses TRBV7-8 with TRBJ1-6; no clear D. The CDR3 bases are TGTGCCAGCAGCTTAAAAAGGCCGGGGAGCTCCTATAATTCACCCCTCCACTTT. Protein sequence: CASSLKRPGSSYNSPLHF.